Reported below is one T cell receptor (beta chain). What it recognizes is unknown. This specimen comes from a study of cytomegalovirus exposure and HLA in healthy donors. Whole-study results and caveats: In vitro assays verified that a few CMV-associated chains recognized CMV antigens specifically. Reportedly, diagnosis of cytomegalovirus status by the classifier showed high specificity and sensitivity. Some TCR beta chains (164 of them) were listed as cytomegalovirus-associated.

CDR1 is SGHTA and CDR2 is FQGTGA in the germline V gene. The CDR3 runs 15 residues. The V segment lost 5 bases and the J segment 1 base; nucleotides outside the gene matches: 6. Libraries were prepared by immunoSEQ multiplex PCR; TCRdb keeps only in-frame clonotypes and omits some of them. This table holds around 98,000 clones, less than 90% found once. The V and J genes are TRBV7-3 and TRBJ2-3, with TRBD2 identical over 7 bases. This TCR derives from a man between 18 and 29 years old in good health and CMV-seropositive. The source material was PBMCs. CDR3 sequence reads: CASSPTSVRTDTQYF. The CDR3 DNA sequence: TGTGCCAGCAGCCCAACTAGCGTCCGCACAGATACGCAGTATTTT.